This TCR beta chain came from a study of T cells in Graves' hyperthyroidism and ophthalmopathy. Whole-study context: Peripheral blood collection took place at initial diagnosis, before any treatment.

From germline, CDR1 is MDHEN and CDR2 SYDVKM. CDR3 length: 13 amino acids. V was cut by 4 bases and J by 6 bases, with 9 bases left in between. There are many counts of this clonotype. As yet, its antigen is unknown. Among the patients, aged 18 to 65, hyperthyroidism was newly diagnosed and had lasted under 2 months. Diagnosis rested on symptoms, serum thyroxine and TRAb, thyroid ultrasound, and orbital computed tomography. Amplified TCR beta CDR3 regions came from RNA transcripts. First-round RT-PCR with HTBI primers amplified the TCR CDR3 region. One entry per CDR3 protein, called by TCRdb with MiXCR from the multiplex PCR reads. The sample yields approximately 700,000 distinct CDR3 sequences, less than 20% seen once. The study's findings and limits: A 13 V-J model separated ophthalmopathy from stable hyperthyroidism.

The receptor was derived from a young man with Graves' hyperthyroidism. The sequencing input was blood. This chain uses TRBV28 with TRBJ1-4; D is undetermined. The CDR3 spells CASSSGRDEKLFF. The CDR3 DNA sequence: TGTGCCAGCAGTTCCGGGAGGGATGAAAAACTGTTTTTT.